These T cell receptor beta chains were read from a single sample in a study of glioma-infiltrating T cells after dendritic cell vaccination. Here immunoSEQ multiplex PCR was the method, and the copy in TCRdb shows in-frame clones only, minus some. The table shows roughly 87,000 clones, with under 85% occurring only once. Here the sequenced sample was blood, taken after dendritic cell vaccination. These receptors were collected from a human donor with glioblastoma. Each CDR3 is given with its conserved first and last residue. A D gene is named only where the DNA matches it firmly. A clone size is listed for some rows: how often the clone was seen (once, few, many), or a class if it is expanded.

TRBJ1-5 NA 19 TRBV4-2 NA TGTGCCAGCAGCCAACTTCAAACTGGGGGGTCCGACCGCCATCAGCCCCAGCATTTT CASSQLQTGGSDRHQPQHF
TRBJ2-5 TRBD2 16 TRBV9 NA TGTGCCAGCAGCGTAGGGAATAGCGGGGGGAAAGAGACCCAGTACTTC CASSVGNSGGKETQYF
TRBJ1-5 NA 14 TRBV21-1 NA TGTGCCAGCAGCGCCCACAGGGTACGTCAGCCCCAGCATTTT CASSAHRVRQPQHF
TRBJ2-3 NA 15 TRBV18 NA TGTGCCAGCTCGCGATCGGTCACTAGCACAGATACGCAGTATTTT CASSRSVTSTDTQYF
TRBJ2-7 TRBD1 17 TRBV5-1 NA TGCGCCAGCAGCTTGGGGGCAGGACAGGTAACAGCCTACGAGCAGTACTTC CASSLGAGQVTAYEQYF
TRBJ2-3 TRBD1 15 TRBV6-5 NA TGTGCCAGCACTCCCAGGGGGCGCAGCACAGATACGCAGTATTTT CASTPRGRSTDTQYF
TRBJ1-2 NA 20 TRBV7-8 NA TGTGCCAGCAGCCCGTACTACTTACAGGGCCCCGGGGACCTAACATATGGCTACACCTTC CASSPYYLQGPGDLTYGYTF
TRBJ2-2 NA 14 TRBV7-9 NA TGTGCCAGCAGCTTACGGCAGGGCACCGGGGAGCTGTTTTTT CASSLRQGTGELFF
TRBJ1-2 NA 14 TRBV12-5 NA TGTGCTAGTCGTCCCGAGGTCCGGGTCTATGGCTACACCTTC CASRPEVRVYGYTF
TRBJ2-1 NA 16 TRBV5-4 few TGTGCCAGCAGCCACCTAATGTTGGGGGGTTACAATGAGCAGTTCTTC CASSHLMLGGYNEQFF
TRBJ1-3 NA 15 TRBV19 NA TGTGCCAGTCACCACCCTGGCGGGCAAGGAAACACCATATATTTT CASHHPGGQGNTIYF
TRBJ2-7 NA 14 TRBV28 few TGTGCCAGCAACAGACAGGGGAGGGACTACGAGCAGTACTTC CASNRQGRDYEQYF
TRBJ1-4 NA 14 TRBV4-1 NA TGCGCCAGCAGCCGAGGAGGGGTGGAGGAAAAACTGTTTTTT CASSRGGVEEKLFF
TRBJ1-1 TRBD1 17 TRBV19 NA TGTGCCAGTAGCACTCTAAGGACAGGGGGCGTCGCCACTGAAGCTTTCTTT CASSTLRTGGVATEAFF
TRBJ1-1 TRBD1 15 TRBV5-1 once TGCGCCAGCAGCAGGACAGGGGGCTTGAACACTGAAGCTTTCTTT CASSRTGGLNTEAFF
TRBJ2-4 NA 15 TRBV7-3 NA TGTGCCAGCAGCCCATCCGGCGGAACCAAAAACATTCAGTACTTC CASSPSGGTKNIQYF
TRBJ2-7 TRBD1 15 TRBV5-6 once TGTGCCAGCAGCTTGCTCGGGACAGGGTCCTACGAGCAGTACTTC CASSLLGTGSYEQYF
TRBJ1-4 NA 15 TRBV6-5 NA TGTGCCAGCAGTTACTCGTCGGGTTCTAATGAAAAACTGTTTTTT CASSYSSGSNEKLFF
TRBJ1-1 NA 14 TRBV6-5 NA TGTGCCAGCAGTTACGTCAGGAAGAACACTGAAGCTTTCTTT CASSYVRKNTEAFF
TRBJ1-4 TRBD1 17 TRBV13 NA TGTGCCAGCAGCCTGGCCGGGACAGGGGGCTTTGTTGAAAAACTGTTTTTT CASSLAGTGGFVEKLFF
TRBJ1-5 NA 14 TRBV4-1 NA TGCGCCAGCAGCCAAGACAGGGTAGTTCAGCCCCAGCATTTT CASSQDRVVQPQHF
TRBJ2-5 TRBD2 15 TRBV7-2 NA TGTGCCAGCAGCGTGCAAGCGGGGTCCCAAGAGACCCAGTACTTC CASSVQAGSQETQYF
TRBJ2-3 TRBD1 15 TRBV2 NA TGTGCCAGCAGTTACACCGGGACAGGGAGAGATACGCAGTATTTT CASSYTGTGRDTQYF
TRBJ1-4 TRBD1 18 TRBV18 NA TGTGCCAGCTCACCGGGACAGGGGGCCCCTGCAACTAATGAAAAACTGTTTTTT CASSPGQGAPATNEKLFF
TRBJ2-5 NA 13 TRBV6-1 NA TGTGCCAGCAGAACGAGCGGGCAAGAGACCCAGTACTTC CASRTSGQETQYF
TRBJ1-2 NA 13 TRBV6-5 NA TGTGCCAGCAGTTACCAGGATTCCTATGGCTACGCCTTC CASSYQDSYGYAF
TRBJ1-2 TRBD1 15 TRBV18 NA TGTGCCAGCTCACGAGGGACAGGAGGCCAGGATGGCTACACCTTC CASSRGTGGQDGYTF
TRBJ2-1 NA 17 TRBV5-1 once TGCGCCAGCAGCTTGGGGGGGGGCGCGACGTCCTACAATGAGCAGTTCTTC CASSLGGGATSYNEQFF
TRBJ2-3 TRBD2 16 TRBV5-1 NA TGCGCCAGCAGCCCGCTGACTAGCGGGGCTAAAGATACGCAGTATTTT CASSPLTSGAKDTQYF
TRBJ2-1 TRBD2 16 TRBV25-1 NA TGTGCCAGCAGTCCTAGCGGGGGGGCCAATAGGGGTGAGCAGTTCTTC CASSPSGGANRGEQFF
TRBJ1-1 NA 15 TRBV7-9 NA TGTGCCAGCAGCGCGGGACTCCACATGAACACTGAAGCTTTCTTT CASSAGLHMNTEAFF